The 11 T cell receptor beta chains reported below all come from one sample, sequenced in a study of regulatory T cells in long-lasting Graves disease. With iRepertoire HTBI primers and Arm-PCR of CDR3 regions, TCR beta libraries were built. Using its own MiXCR run on the multiplex PCR reads, TCRdb lists one record per CDR3 protein. The sample includes 450,000 to 700,000 distinct CDR3 sequences, roughly 14% seen only once; the top ten take approximately 9.3%. Time point defined: newly diagnosed GD, antithyroid drugs for less than 3 months. PBMC RNA was the source of the TCR library. The sample was also linked to a second study, of T cells in Graves' hyperthyroidism and ophthalmopathy.

The specimen comprised peripheral blood mononuclear cells (PBMCs), sampled at new diagnosis, from a patient treated with antithyroid drugs. All receptors derive from a man aged 30 to 45 with Graves disease.

This clonotype was observed a few times. It may be a read error: a sequence one base away is much more abundant. The chain employs TRBV6-2 or TRBV6-3 and TRBJ2-1, with TRBD2 matching over 12 bases. The CDR3 is made up of 16 amino acids. Germline values: CDR1 MNHEY, CDR2 SVGEGT. V lost 6 bases to trimming and J lost 1 base; unmatched junction nucleotides: 4. The CDR3 DNA is TGTGCCAGCAGCAGACTAGCGGGAGAGTCCTACAATGAGCAGTTCTTC. This encodes CASSRLAGESYNEQFF.

As regards this clonotype: This could be a read error, since a much larger clone is one nucleotide away. The CDR3 region has the DNA TGTGCCAGCAGCCAAGTGGTAGCACAGAGCTACACCTTC. Amino acid sequence: CASSQVVAQSYTF. The J gene is TRBJ1-2, the V gene TRBV14, with D hard to call. Germline V gene sequence: CDR1 SGHDN, CDR2 FVKESK. The germline V and J ends were trimmed by 1 base and 9 bases, with 12 bases remaining between them. This CDR3 has 13 residues.

A note on this clonotype: This may be a read error, as it is one base from a much larger clone. The chain uses TRBV24-1 and TRBJ1-2, with unresolved D. Germline-derived CDR1 and CDR2 are KGHDR and SFDVKD. This CDR3 spans 14 amino acids. CDR3 in DNA: TGTGACACCAGTGACTCGGGATCCGGCTATGGCTACACCTTC. This encodes CDTSDSGSGYGYTF.

This clonotype was detected ten times or more. V usage is TRBV12-3 or TRBV12-4 and J usage is TRBJ2-1; D not resolved. This CDR3 region has 15 residues. V lost 2 bases and J lost 0, with 8 bases in between. This chain's CDR3 is CASSLLRSSYNEQFF. CDR3 DNA: TGTGCCAGCAGTTTACTCCGGAGCTCCTACAATGAGCAGTTCTTC.

This clonotype was seen repeatedly, ten times or more. The gene calls are TRBV9 and TRBJ2-4; TRBD2 matches at 8 bases. Germline loops: CDR1 SGDLS, CDR2 YYNGEE. There are 14 residues in the CDR3. J lost 5 bases, V lost 1 base, and 2 bases had no gene match. CDR3 in amino acids: CASSVPGLENIQYF. The CDR3 DNA reads as TGTGCCAGCAGCGTACCGGGACTAGAAAACATTCAGTACTTC.

This clonotype was seen many times. The chain is built from TRBV30 and TRBJ2-3; no clear D gene. Germline loops: CDR1 GTSNPN, CDR2 SVGIG (reference sequence). The ends were cut back, 3 bases at V and 6 bases at J, with 13 bases in the middle. The CDR3 consists of 13 residues. In DNA form, the CDR3 reads TGTGCCTGGAGCAGCGCGAGCCCCGATACGCAGTATTTT. Translating it yields CAWSSASPDTQYF.

The V and J genes are TRBV4-1 and TRBJ2-7; 9 positions match TRBD2. CDR1 is MGHRA and CDR2 is YSYEKL in the germline V gene. This CDR3 has 15 residues. V lost 6 bases, J lost 4 bases, and 10 bases stayed unmatched. This chain's CDR3 is CASRKNSGSTYEQYF. In DNA, the CDR3 is TGCGCCAGCAGGAAAAATAGCGGGAGTACTTACGAGCAGTACTTC.

This clonotype was seen a few times. The genes are TRBV27 and TRBJ2-4; TRBD2 agrees at 8 bases. The V segment lost 7 bases and the J segment 15 bases; nucleotides outside the gene matches: 11. CDR3 length equals 12 residues. Germline V gene sequence: CDR1 MNHEY, CDR2 SMNVEV (reference sequence). The chain's CDR3 is CASTIARGGWYF. The CDR3 bases are TGTGCCAGCACAATTGCCCGGGGGGGCTGGTACTTC.

J is TRBJ1-2 and V is TRBV27; 7 bases map to TRBD1. From germline, CDR1 is MNHEY and CDR2 SMNVEV (reference sequence). J gave up 8 bases and V 7 bases, and 16 bases lay outside the gene matches. This CDR3 is built from 15 residues. The CDR3 nucleotides are TGTGCCAGCATCGCGGCGGGACAGCTCAATGGGGGCTACACCTTC. Protein sequence: CASIAAGQLNGGYTF.

The chain joins TRBV19 to TRBJ1-6; no clear D gene. This CDR3 is 14 amino acids long. Germline values: CDR1 LNHDA, CDR2 SQIVND (reference sequence). The V end was cut by 3 bases, the J end by 7 bases, with 10 bases between. In DNA, the CDR3 is TGTGCCAGTAGTATTCAACAGATGAATTCACCCCTCCACTTT. The encoded protein is CASSIQQMNSPLHF.

This clonotype was counted a single time. V usage is TRBV19 and J usage is TRBJ2-7; D is uncertain. The ends were cut back, 3 bases at V and 2 bases at J, with 14 bases in the middle. The CDR3 spans 15 residues. The germline gives CDR1 LNHDA, CDR2 SQIVND (reference sequence). The CDR3 DNA follows: TGTGCCAGTAGTATTTCAAGCGCGATCACCTACGAGCAGTACTTC. Residues: CASSISSAITYEQYF.